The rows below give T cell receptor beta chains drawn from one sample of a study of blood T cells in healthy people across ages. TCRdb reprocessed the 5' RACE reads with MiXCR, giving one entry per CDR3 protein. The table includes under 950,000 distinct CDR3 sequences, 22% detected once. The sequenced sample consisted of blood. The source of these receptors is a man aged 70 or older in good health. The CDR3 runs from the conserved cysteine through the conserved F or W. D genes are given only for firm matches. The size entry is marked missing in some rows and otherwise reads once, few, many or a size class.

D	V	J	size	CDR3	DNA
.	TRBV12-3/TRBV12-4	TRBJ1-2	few	CASSLRGVGYTF	TGTGCCAGCAGTTTGAGGGGGGTGGGCTACACCTTC
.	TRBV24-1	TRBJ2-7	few	CATSRGGAYEQYF	TGTGCCACCAGCAGGGGGGGAGCCTACGAGCAGTACTTC
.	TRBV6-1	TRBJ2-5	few	CASSEENLVTKETQYF	TGTGCCAGCAGTGAAGAAAATTTGGTGACCAAAGAGACCCAGTACTTC
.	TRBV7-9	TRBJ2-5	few	CASSLPGTASVF	TGTGCCAGCAGTCTTCCCGGGACTGCCTCGGTCTTC
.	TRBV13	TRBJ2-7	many	CASSAYYEQYF	TGTGCCAGCAGCGCATACTACGAGCAGTACTTC
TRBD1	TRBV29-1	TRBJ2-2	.	CSVEDRTNTGELFF	TGCAGCGTTGAGGACAGGACGAACACCGGGGAGCTGTTTTTT
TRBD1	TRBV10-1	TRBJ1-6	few	CASSRGGPSPLHF	TGCGCCAGCAGTCGAGGGGGCCCATCACCCCTCCACTTT
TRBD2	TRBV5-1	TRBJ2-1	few	CASSYIAGAAYNEQFF	TGCGCCAGCAGCTACATAGCGGGAGCGGCCTACAATGAGCAGTTCTTC
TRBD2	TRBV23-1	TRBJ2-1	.	CASSPYLLAGECDEQFF	TGCGCCAGCAGTCCCTATCTACTAGCGGGAGAATGCGATGAGCAGTTCTTC
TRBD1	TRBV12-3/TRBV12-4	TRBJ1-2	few	CASRETGGELVAGYTF	TGTGCCAGCAGGGAGACAGGGGGGGAATTGGTCGCTGGCTACACCTTC
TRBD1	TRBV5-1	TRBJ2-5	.	CASSSGGQGAETQYF	TGCGCCAGCAGCTCTGGGGGACAGGGGGCAGAGACCCAGTACTTC
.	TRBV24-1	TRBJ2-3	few	CATSDASLATDTQYF	TGTGCCACCAGTGATGCCTCGCTAGCGACAGATACGCAGTATTTT
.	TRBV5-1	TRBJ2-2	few	CASSSNQGTTGELFF	TGCGCCAGCAGCTCGAACCAGGGAACCACCGGGGAGCTGTTTTTT
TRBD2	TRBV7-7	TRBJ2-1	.	CASSLQAGGGEQFF	TGTGCCAGCAGCTTACAGGCGGGAGGCGGGGAGCAGTTCTTC
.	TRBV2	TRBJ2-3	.	CASRTQRTDTQYF	TGTGCCAGCCGGACCCAACGCACAGATACGCAGTATTTT
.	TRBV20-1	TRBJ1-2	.	CSARLGINGYTF	TGCAGTGCTAGATTAGGAATCAATGGCTACACCTTC
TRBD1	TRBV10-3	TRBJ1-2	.	CAISGGQGARHYGYTF	TGTGCCATCAGTGGGGGACAGGGGGCGCGGCACTATGGCTACACCTTC
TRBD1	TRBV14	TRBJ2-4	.	CASSHHDDSDRGFQKNIQYF	TGTGCCAGCAGCCATCATGACGACTCGGACAGGGGGTTCCAAAAAAACATTCAGTACTTC
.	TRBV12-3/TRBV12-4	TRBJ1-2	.	CASPLRGDGYTF	TGTGCCAGCCCCCTCCGGGGGGATGGCTACACCTTC
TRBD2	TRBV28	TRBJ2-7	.	CASNPGGGILYYEQYF	TGTGCCAGCAACCCCGGCGGGGGAATTCTTTACTACGAGCAGTACTTC
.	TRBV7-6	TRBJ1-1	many	CASSFPGDCTEAFF	TGTGCCAGCAGCTTCCCAGGGGACTGCACTGAAGCTTTCTTT
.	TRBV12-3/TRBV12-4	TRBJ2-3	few	CASSPWGSDTQYF	TGTGCCAGCAGCCCCTGGGGGTCGGATACGCAGTATTTT
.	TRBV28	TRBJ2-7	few	CASSPGERLPYEQYF	TGTGCCAGCAGTCCAGGGGAGCGGTTGCCCTACGAGCAGTACTTC
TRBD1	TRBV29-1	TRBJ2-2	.	CSVEKTGAGELFF	TGCAGCGTTGAAAAGACAGGGGCCGGGGAGCTGTTTTTT
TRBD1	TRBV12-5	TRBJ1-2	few	CASGLGLRTGETRGYTF	TGTGCTAGTGGTTTGGGCCTTAGGACAGGGGAGACGAGGGGCTACACCTTC
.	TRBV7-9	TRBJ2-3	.	CASSLLGVPDTQYF	TGTGCCAGCAGCTTACTCGGGGTCCCAGATACGCAGTATTTT
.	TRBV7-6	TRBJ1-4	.	CASSLGPIEKLFF	TGTGCCAGCAGCTTAGGGCCTATTGAAAAACTGTTTTTT
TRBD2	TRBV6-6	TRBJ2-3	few	CASSGGGSTDTQYF	TGTGCCAGCAGCGGGGGAGGGAGCACAGATACGCAGTATTTT
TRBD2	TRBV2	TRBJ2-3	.	CASRAGELITDTQYF	TGTGCCAGCAGGGCGGGGGAATTAATCACAGATACGCAGTATTTT
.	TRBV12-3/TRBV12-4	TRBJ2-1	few	CASNYHNEQFF	TGTGCCAGCAACTACCACAATGAGCAGTTCTTC
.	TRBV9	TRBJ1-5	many	CASSPHDRQPQHF	TGTGCCAGCAGCCCACACGACCGGCAGCCCCAGCATTTT
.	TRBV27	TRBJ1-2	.	CASKTSGSAGYTF	TGTGCCAGCAAAACATCGGGGAGCGCTGGCTACACCTTC
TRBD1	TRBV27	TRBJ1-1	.	CASRPNLVQGPEAFF	TGTGCCAGCAGACCTAACCTCGTACAGGGGCCTGAAGCTTTCTTT
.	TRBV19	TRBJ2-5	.	CASSGRGGETQYF	TGTGCCAGTAGTGGCAGGGGGGGAGAGACCCAGTACTTC